The 10 T cell receptor beta chains reported below all come from one sample, sequenced in a study of shared clonotypes between healthy human individuals. Repertoires were generated with immunoSEQ multiplex PCR, while TCRdb's copy carries only in-frame clones and drops some. The repertoire consists of a few hundred thousand clones, with around four fifths occurring once and the leading ten covering roughly a tenth. Sequencing was done on a sample of memory CD4+ T cells sorted from blood. Subset defined: CD45RA-negative fraction. The receptors come from a young man in good health.

The chain is built from TRBV29-1 and TRBJ2-5, with 10 bases fitting TRBD2. Germline-derived CDR1 and CDR2 are SQVTM and ANQGSEA. This CDR3 comprises 17 residues. J gave up 4 bases and V 0 bases, and 11 bases lay outside the gene matches. CDR3 protein: CSVEDRLAGVFGETQYF. For the CDR3, the DNA is TGCAGCGTTGAAGATCGGCTAGCGGGAGTATTCGGAGAGACCCAGTACTTC.

The V gene is TRBV28, the J gene TRBJ2-1, with a tentative D call TRBD2 (5 bases). Germline CDR1 reads MDHEN; CDR2 reads SYDVKM. This CDR3 region has 15 residues. Deletions cut 7 bases from V and 1 base from J, with 14 bases between. DNA of the CDR3: TGTGCCAGCACCGGAGGAAGGAAGTCCTACAATGAGCAGTTCTTC. It specifies CASTGGRKSYNEQFF.

The chain employs TRBV7-3 and TRBJ2-1; D uncertain. The V and J ends lost 5 bases and 7 bases respectively, with 12 bases between them. The germline V gene encodes CDR1 SGHTA and CDR2 FQGTGA. This CDR3 is built from 13 residues. CDR3 nucleotides: TGTGCCAGCAGCCTACAAAGGATGAATGAGCAGTTCTTC. It codes for CASSLQRMNEQFF.

This chain joins TRBV11-2 and TRBJ2-7; tentative D call: TRBD1 (6 bases). Trimming pared 8 bases from V and 2 bases from J, leaving 19 bases between. The CDR3 loop spans 15 amino acids. Per germline, CDR1 SGHAT and CDR2 FQNNGV. The CDR3 DNA is TGTGCCAGCGCATCCACAGGGCAGTCCGCCTACGAGCAGTACTTC. Encoded protein: CASASTGQSAYEQYF.

This clone was seen ten or more times. The rearrangement links TRBV18 to TRBJ2-3; 7 positions agree with TRBD2. Germline CDR1 reads KGHSH; CDR2 reads LQKENI. This CDR3 is 14 amino acids long. With V trimmed by 4 bases and J by 5 bases, 6 bases remained unmatched. CDR3 sequence (DNA): TGTGCCAGCTCACTTGCGGGAGTGAGAGATACGCAGTATTTT. It translates to CASSLAGVRDTQYF. Complete variable domain (other parts from reference TRBV18 and TRBJ2-3): NAGVMQNPRHLVRRRGQEARLRCSPMKGHSHVYWYRQLPEEGLKFMVYLQKENIIDESGMPKERFSAEFPKEGPSILRIQQVVRGDSAAYFCASSLAGVRDTQYFGPGTRLTVL.

The chain joins TRBV7-3 to TRBJ2-2, with D tentatively TRBD2 (6 bases). Per the germline V gene, CDR1 is SGHTA and CDR2 is FQGTGA. CDR3 length equals 15 residues. V gave up 5 bases and J gave up 2 bases, with 12 bases separating them. CDR3 nucleotide sequence: TGTGCCAGCAGCCCCCAAGCGGGTAACACCGGGGAGCTGTTTTTT. This encodes CASSPQAGNTGELFF.

The chain has TRBV30 and TRBJ1-4; TRBD1 is a possible D gene (5 bases). V lost 0 bases and J lost 11, with 25 bases in between. Germline V gene data show CDR1 as GTSNPN and CDR2 as SVGIG (reference sequence). This CDR3 contains 17 residues. The CDR3 is CAWSVERIIGEMGKLFF. Written as DNA, the CDR3 is TGTGCCTGGAGTGTTGAAAGAATAATAGGGGAGATGGGGAAACTGTTTTTT.

In regard to this clone: Within the sample, other DNA sequences also encode this same CDR3. The chain recombines TRBV5-1 with TRBJ2-2; TRBD2 matches at 10 bases. Trimming at V came to 0 bases and at J to 5 bases, leaving 1 base not matched to a gene. This CDR3 spans 15 amino acids. Germline V gives CDR1 SGHRS, CDR2 YFSETQ. The CDR3 is CASSLGTSGTGELFF. CDR3 in DNA: TGCGCCAGCAGCTTGGGGACTAGCGGTACCGGGGAGCTGTTTTTT.

The CDR3 here is CSVCDRVGQPQHF. CDR3 nucleotides: TGCAGCGTTTGCGACAGGGTAGGCCAGCCCCAGCATTTT. The rearrangement uses TRBV29-1 and TRBJ1-5; 7 positions match TRBD1. CDR3 size: 13 residues. The V gene's germline CDR1 is SQVTM and CDR2 ANQGSEA. The J segment lost 7 bases and the V segment lost 5 bases, leaving 8 bases of the junction unmatched. Together with reference TRBV29-1 and TRBJ1-5, the CDR3 gives the full variable domain: SAVISQKPSRDICQRGTSLTIQCQVDSQVTMMFWYRQQPGQSLTLIATANQGSEATYESGFVIDKFPISRPNLTFSTLTVSNMSPEDSSIYLCSVCDRVGQPQHFGDGTRLSIL.

This clone was seen only a few times. As DNA, the CDR3 is TGTGCCAGCAGCCCCCCTCGCGGGAGCGGGAGGAGGGAGACCCAGTACTTC. Protein sequence: CASSPPRGSGRRETQYF. The chain has TRBV7-9 and TRBJ2-5; 9 nucleotides agree with TRBD2. There are 17 residues in the CDR3. From germline, CDR1 is SEHNR and CDR2 FQNEAQ (reference sequence). The junction had 15 bases not matched to a gene; V was cut back by 5 bases and J by 5 bases.